This entry features one T cell receptor beta chain sequence. The antigen is unknown. These data originate in a study of T cell responses to AZD1222 COVID-19 vaccine. The repertoire was sequenced with immunoSEQ multiplex PCR; TCRdb's copy has only in-frame clones and lacks some. This table has 82,000 or so clones, roughly nine tenths appearing once. Findings and caveats of the study: Clonal diversity was possibly underestimated, and the donors were mostly white British, with more females. Researchers report vaccine-associated CD4 TCRs spanning spike, with dominance at 160-218 and 743-854. AZD1222 recipients seropositive at baseline numbered only five to seven. The study reported that nearly half of spike-specific TCRs target unmutated variant regions.

Source: peripheral blood, taken on day 0 of AZD1222 vaccination. The clonotype comes from an adult in good health.

The CDR3 DNA sequence: TGTGCCAGCGTAGGGGGGAATCTTAACTCTGGAAACACCATATATTTT. It codes for CASVGGNLNSGNTIYF. V usage is TRBV11-2 and J usage is TRBJ1-3; tentatively, D is TRBD1 (6 bases). This CDR3 comprises 16 residues. Trimming took off 8 bases at V and 0 bases at J, with 17 bases between the two ends. Germline-derived CDR1 and CDR2 are SGHAT and FQNNGV.